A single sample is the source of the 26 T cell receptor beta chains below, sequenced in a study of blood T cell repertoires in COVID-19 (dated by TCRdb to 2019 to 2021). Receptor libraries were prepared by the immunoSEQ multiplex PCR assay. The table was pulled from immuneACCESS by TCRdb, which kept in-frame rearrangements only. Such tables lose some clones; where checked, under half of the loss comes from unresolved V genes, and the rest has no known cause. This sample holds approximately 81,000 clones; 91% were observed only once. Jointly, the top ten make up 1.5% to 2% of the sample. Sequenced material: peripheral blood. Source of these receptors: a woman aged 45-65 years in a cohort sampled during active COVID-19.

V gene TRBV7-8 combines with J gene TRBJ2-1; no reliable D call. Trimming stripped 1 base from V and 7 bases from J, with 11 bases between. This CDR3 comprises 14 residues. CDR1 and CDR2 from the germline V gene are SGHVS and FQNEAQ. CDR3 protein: CASSLVAQPNEQFF. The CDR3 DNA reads TGTGCCAGCAGCTTAGTCGCACAGCCGAATGAGCAGTTCTTC.

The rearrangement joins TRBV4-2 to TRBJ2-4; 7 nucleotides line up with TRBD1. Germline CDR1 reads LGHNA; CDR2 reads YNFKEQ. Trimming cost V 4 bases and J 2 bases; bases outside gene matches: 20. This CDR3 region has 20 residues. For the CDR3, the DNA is TGTGCCAGCAGCCGACAACGCAAGACAGGGCCCCTAACTACCAAAAACATTCAGTACTTC. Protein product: CASSRQRKTGPLTTKNIQYF.

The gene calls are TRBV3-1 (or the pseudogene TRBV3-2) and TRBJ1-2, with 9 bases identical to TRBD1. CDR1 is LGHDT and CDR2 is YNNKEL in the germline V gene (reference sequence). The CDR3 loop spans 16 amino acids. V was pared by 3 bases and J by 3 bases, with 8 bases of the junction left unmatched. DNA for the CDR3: TGTGCCAGCAGCCATGACAGGGGGAATATACACTATGGCTACACCTTC. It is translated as CASSHDRGNIHYGYTF.

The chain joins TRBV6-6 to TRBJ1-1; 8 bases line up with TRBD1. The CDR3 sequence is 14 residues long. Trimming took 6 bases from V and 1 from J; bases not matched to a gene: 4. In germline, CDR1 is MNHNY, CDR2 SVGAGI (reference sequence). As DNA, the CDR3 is TGTGCCAGCAGGACACAGGGGGGGAACACTGAAGCTTTCTTT. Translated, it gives CASRTQGGNTEAFF.

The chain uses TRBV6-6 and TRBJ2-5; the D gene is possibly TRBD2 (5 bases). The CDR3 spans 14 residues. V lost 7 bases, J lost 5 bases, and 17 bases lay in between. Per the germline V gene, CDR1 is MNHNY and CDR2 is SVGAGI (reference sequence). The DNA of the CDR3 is TGTGCCAGCACTTCCCCGGGGAGAGATGAGACCCAGTACTTC. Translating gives CASTSPGRDETQYF.

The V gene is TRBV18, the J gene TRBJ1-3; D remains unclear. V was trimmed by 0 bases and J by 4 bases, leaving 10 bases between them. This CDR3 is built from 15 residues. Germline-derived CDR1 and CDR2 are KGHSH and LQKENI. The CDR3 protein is CASSPPGTKGNTIYF. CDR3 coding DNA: TGTGCCAGCTCACCACCGGGTACTAAGGGAAACACCATATATTTT. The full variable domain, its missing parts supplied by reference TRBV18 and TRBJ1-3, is NAGVMQNPRHLVRRRGQEARLRCSPMKGHSHVYWYRQLPEEGLKFMVYLQKENIIDESGMPKERFSAEFPKEGPSILRIQQVVRGDSAAYFCASSPPGTKGNTIYFGEGSWLTVV.

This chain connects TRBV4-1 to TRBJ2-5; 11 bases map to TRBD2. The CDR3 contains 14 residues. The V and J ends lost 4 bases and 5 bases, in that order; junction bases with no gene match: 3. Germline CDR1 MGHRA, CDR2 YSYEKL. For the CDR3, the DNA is TGCGCCAGCAGCCTGACTAGCGGGACTGAGACCCAGTACTTC. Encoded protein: CASSLTSGTETQYF.

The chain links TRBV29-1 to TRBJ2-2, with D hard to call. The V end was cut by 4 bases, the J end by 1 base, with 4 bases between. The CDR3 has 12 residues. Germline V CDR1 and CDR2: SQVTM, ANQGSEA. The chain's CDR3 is CSVVRNTGELFF. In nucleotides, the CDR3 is TGCAGCGTTGTTCGGAACACCGGGGAGCTGTTTTTT.

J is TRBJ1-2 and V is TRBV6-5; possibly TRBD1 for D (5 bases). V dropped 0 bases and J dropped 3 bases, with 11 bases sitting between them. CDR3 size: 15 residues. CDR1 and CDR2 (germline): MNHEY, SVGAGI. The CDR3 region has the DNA TGTGCCAGCAGTTACTCGATCAGGGCTGACTATGGCTACACCTTC. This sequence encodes CASSYSIRADYGYTF.

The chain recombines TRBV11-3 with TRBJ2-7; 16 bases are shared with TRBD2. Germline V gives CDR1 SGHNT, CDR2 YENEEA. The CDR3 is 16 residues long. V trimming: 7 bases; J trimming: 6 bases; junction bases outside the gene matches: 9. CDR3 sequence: CASTPGLAGGPGEQYF. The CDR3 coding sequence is TGTGCCAGCACGCCGGGACTAGCGGGAGGGCCGGGCGAGCAGTACTTC.

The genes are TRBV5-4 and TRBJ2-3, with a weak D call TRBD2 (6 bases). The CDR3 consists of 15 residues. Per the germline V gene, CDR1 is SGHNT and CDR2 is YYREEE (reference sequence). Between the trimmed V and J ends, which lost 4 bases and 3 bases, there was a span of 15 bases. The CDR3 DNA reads TGTGCCAGCAGCCCGGAGACTAGTCTTACAGATACGCAGTATTTT. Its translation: CASSPETSLTDTQYF.

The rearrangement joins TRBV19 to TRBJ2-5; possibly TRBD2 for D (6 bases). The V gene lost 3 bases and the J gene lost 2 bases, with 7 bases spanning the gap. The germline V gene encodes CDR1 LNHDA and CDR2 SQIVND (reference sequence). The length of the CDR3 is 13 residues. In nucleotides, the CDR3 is TGTGCCAGTAGTATGGCGGGGCAAGAGACCCAGTACTTC. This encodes CASSMAGQETQYF.

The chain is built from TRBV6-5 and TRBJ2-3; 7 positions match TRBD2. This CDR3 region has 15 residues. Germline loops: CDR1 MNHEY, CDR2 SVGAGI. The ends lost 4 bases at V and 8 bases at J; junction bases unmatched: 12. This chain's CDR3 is CASSSTSSSRGTQYF. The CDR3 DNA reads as TGTGCCAGCAGTTCGACTAGCTCTTCAAGGGGTACGCAGTATTTT.

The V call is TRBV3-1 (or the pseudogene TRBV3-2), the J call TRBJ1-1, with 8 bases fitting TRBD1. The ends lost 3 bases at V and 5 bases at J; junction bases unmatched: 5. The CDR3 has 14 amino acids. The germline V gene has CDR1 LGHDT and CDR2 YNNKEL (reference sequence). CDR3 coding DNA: TGTGCCAGCAGCCACTCAGGGGGCCGGACTGAAGCTTTCTTT. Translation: CASSHSGGRTEAFF.

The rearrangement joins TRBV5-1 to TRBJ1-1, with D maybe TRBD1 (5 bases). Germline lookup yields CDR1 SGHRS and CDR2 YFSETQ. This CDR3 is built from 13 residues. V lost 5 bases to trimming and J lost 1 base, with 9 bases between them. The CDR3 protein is CASSHTGNTEAFF. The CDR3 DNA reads TGCGCCAGCAGTCACACAGGGAACACTGAAGCTTTCTTT.

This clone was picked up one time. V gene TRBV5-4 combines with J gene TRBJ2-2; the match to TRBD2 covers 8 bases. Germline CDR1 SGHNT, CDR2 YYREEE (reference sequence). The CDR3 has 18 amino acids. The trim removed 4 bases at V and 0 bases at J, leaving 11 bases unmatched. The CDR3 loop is CASSPGGAGGANTGELFF. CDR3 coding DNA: TGTGCCAGCAGCCCGGGGGGGGCGGGGGGCGCGAACACCGGGGAGCTGTTTTTT.

For the CDR3, the DNA is TGTGCCAGCAGTCTAAGGGACAGGGTCACTCAGCCCCAGCATTTT. Translating it yields CASSLRDRVTQPQHF. The V call is TRBV6-6, the J call TRBJ1-5, with TRBD1 matching 9 bases. Losses at the gene ends were 5 bases for V and 6 bases for J; bases not matched to a gene: 8. Germline loops: CDR1 MNHNY, CDR2 SVGAGI (reference sequence). The CDR3 contains 15 residues.

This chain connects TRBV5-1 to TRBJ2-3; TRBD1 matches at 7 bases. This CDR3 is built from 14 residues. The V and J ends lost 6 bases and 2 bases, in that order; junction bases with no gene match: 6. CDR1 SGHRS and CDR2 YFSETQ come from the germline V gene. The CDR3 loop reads CASNRQGFTDTQYF. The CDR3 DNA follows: TGCGCCAGCAACAGACAGGGATTCACAGATACGCAGTATTTT.

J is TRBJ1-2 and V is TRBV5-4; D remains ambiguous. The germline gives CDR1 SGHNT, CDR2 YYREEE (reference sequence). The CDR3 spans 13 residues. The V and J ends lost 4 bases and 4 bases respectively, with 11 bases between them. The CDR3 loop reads CASSPSHIYGYTF. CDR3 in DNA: TGTGCCAGCAGCCCCTCCCACATCTATGGCTACACCTTC.

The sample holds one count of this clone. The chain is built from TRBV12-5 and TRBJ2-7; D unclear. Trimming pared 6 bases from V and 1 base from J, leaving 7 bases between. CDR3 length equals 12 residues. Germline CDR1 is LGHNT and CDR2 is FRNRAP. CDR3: CASGLKSYEQYF. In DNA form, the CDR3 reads TGTGCTAGTGGCCTTAAATCCTACGAGCAGTACTTC.

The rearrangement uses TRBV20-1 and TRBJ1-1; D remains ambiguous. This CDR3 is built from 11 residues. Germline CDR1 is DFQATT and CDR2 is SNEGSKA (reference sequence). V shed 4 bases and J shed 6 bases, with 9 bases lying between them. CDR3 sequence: CSATNGAEAFF. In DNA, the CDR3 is TGCAGTGCTACCAACGGGGCTGAAGCTTTCTTT.

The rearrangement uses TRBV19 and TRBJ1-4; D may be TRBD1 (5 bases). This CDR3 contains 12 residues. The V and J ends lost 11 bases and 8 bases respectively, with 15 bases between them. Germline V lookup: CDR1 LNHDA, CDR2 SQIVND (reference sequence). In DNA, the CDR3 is TGTGCCTCGACCGACCAGGGAGAAAAACTGTTTTTT. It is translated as CASTDQGEKLFF.

The CDR3 bases are TGTGCCAGCAGTGAAGCGCTCCCTCAAGCTCCGGGACACTCCCAAGAGACCCAGTACTTC. Protein sequence: CASSEALPQAPGHSQETQYF. The V gene is TRBV2, the J gene TRBJ2-5; a possible D gene is TRBD1 (6 bases). The CDR3 totals 20 residues. Germline CDR1 is SNHLY and CDR2 is FYNNEI. Trimming pared 0 bases from V and 1 base from J, leaving 24 bases between.

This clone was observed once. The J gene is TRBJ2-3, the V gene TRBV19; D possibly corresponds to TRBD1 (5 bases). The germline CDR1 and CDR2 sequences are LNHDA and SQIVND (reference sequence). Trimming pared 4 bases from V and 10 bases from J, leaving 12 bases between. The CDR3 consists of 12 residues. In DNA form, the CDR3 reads TGTGCCAGTAGTACAGGGATGAAACCGCAGTATTTT. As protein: CASSTGMKPQYF.

The DNA of the CDR3 is TGCAGCGTTGGTGAAGTGGTAGACTACTCCTTCTACGAGCAGTACTTC. This sequence encodes CSVGEVVDYSFYEQYF. The V gene is TRBV29-1, the J gene TRBJ2-7, with a weak D call TRBD2 (5 bases). The V gene lost 4 bases and the J gene lost 3 bases, with 22 bases spanning the gap. This CDR3 contains 16 residues. Germline V lookup: CDR1 SQVTM, CDR2 ANQGSEA.

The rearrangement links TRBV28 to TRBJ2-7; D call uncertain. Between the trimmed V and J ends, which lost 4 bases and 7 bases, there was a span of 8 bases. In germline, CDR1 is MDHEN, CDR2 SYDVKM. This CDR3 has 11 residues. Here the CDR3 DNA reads TGTGCCAGCAGTTCCCTGCGGGAGCAGTACTTC. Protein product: CASSSLREQYF.